These 3 T cell receptor beta chains came from one sample sequenced in a study of cytomegalovirus exposure and HLA in healthy donors. PCR involved 60 Vbeta and 13 Jbeta primers. Produced via immunoSEQ multiplex PCR; TCRdb's table is partial and in-frame only. The top ten clones hold approximately 2.1% of a sample with fewer than 200,000 clones, 65% to 90% of them seen once. Material for sequencing was PBMCs. Every receptor here comes from a male donor in good health and CMV-seronegative.

This clone has just one count. The chain couples TRBV4-3 to TRBJ2-2, with 14 bases aligning to TRBD2. This CDR3 comprises 19 residues. With 2 bases clipped from V and 3 bases from J, the junction kept 8 bases outside the gene matches. The germline CDR1 and CDR2 sequences are LGHNA and YSLEER. The CDR3, as DNA: TGCGCCAGCAGCCAATTCGGGGGACTAGCGGGGGTATACACCGGGGAGCTGTTTTTT. It specifies CASSQFGGLAGVYTGELFF.

J is TRBJ2-1 and V is TRBV5-8, with 9 bases aligning to TRBD2. The CDR3 contains 15 residues. Germline assignment: CDR1 SGHTS and CDR2 YDEGEE. The V gene end was trimmed by 2 bases and the J gene end by 7 bases; junction bases not matched to a gene: 7. CDR3 DNA: TGTGCCAGCAGCTTAGGCGGGACTAGCAGGAATGAGCAGTTCTTC. Its protein is CASSLGGTSRNEQFF.

This chain links TRBV10-1 with TRBJ2-3, with no clear D. The CDR3 runs 12 residues. Germline CDR1 reads WNHNN; CDR2 reads SYGVQD (reference sequence). V was cut by 2 bases and J by 3 bases, with 3 bases left in between. The CDR3 nucleotides read TGCGCCAGCAGTGAGGCGACAGATACGCAGTATTTT. Amino acid sequence: CASSEATDTQYF.